Each of the 23 T cell receptor beta chains below was sequenced from the same sample in a study of shared clonotypes between healthy human individuals. Here immunoSEQ multiplex PCR was the method, and the copy in TCRdb shows in-frame clones only, minus some. The data show millions of clones, 90% to 95% seen once. Sequencing was carried out using naive CD4+ T cells sorted from blood. Subset noted: CD45RA+ positively selected. All receptors come from a man aged 18 to 30 in good health.

The chain links TRBV7-8 to TRBJ2-7; the D is unclear. Trimming stripped 5 bases from V and 3 bases from J, with 14 bases between. Germline CDR1 reads SGHVS; CDR2 reads FQNEAQ. CDR3 length: 14 amino acids. CDR3 bases: TGTGCCAGCAGCCCCAAGGACGGAAACTACGAGCAGTACTTC. Amino acid sequence: CASSPKDGNYEQYF.

A single count supports this clone. J is TRBJ2-1 and V is TRBV2; TRBD2 aligns across 7 bases. V was clipped by 5 bases and J by 10 bases; unmatched bases: 8. The CDR3 has 13 amino acids. CDR1 and CDR2 (germline): SNHLY, FYNNEI. CDR3 loop: CASSTLPGLEQFF. CDR3 coding DNA: TGTGCCAGCAGTACCCTCCCGGGACTAGAGCAGTTCTTC.

A remark on this clone: This same CDR3 is encoded by further DNA sequences in the sample. The rearrangement links TRBV6-6 to TRBJ1-1; possibly TRBD1 for D (5 bases). The length of the CDR3 is 12 residues. Germline CDR1 is MNHNY and CDR2 is SVGAGI (reference sequence). V dropped 2 bases and J dropped 4 bases, with 5 bases sitting between them. CDR3 bases: TGTGCCAGCAGTTACGGGGGCACTGAAGCTTTCTTT. This sequence encodes CASSYGGTEAFF.

The rearrangement links TRBV30 to TRBJ2-7, with TRBD2 matching 7 bases. CDR1 is GTSNPN and CDR2 is SVGIG in the germline V gene (reference sequence). There are 15 residues in the CDR3. J gave up 0 bases and V 2 bases, and 7 bases lay outside the gene matches. The CDR3 DNA reads as TGTGCCTGGAGTAACCACGGGGGGAGCTCCTACGAGCAGTACTTC. Its protein is CAWSNHGGSSYEQYF.

The chain recombines TRBV9 with TRBJ2-7, with D hard to call. Germline loops: CDR1 SGDLS, CDR2 YYNGEE. The CDR3 extends over 13 amino acids. V lost 5 bases, J lost 9 bases, and 18 bases lay in between. CDR3 nucleotides: TGTGCCAGCAGTCCAGGCTTTTCTACGATGCAGTACTTC. It translates to CASSPGFSTMQYF.

This clone was counted once. The chain couples TRBV10-3 to TRBJ2-7; D possibly corresponds to TRBD1 (6 bases). Per the germline V gene, CDR1 is ENHRY and CDR2 is SYGVKD. CDR3 length: 13 amino acids. The V end was cut by 3 bases, the J end by 3 bases, with 9 bases between. CDR3 residues: CAISEVRGYEQYF. The DNA of the CDR3 is TGTGCCATCAGTGAAGTCAGGGGCTACGAGCAGTACTTC.

CDR3 protein: CATYRGQGEKLFF. In nucleotides, the CDR3 is TGTGCCACCTACCGGGGGCAAGGTGAAAAACTGTTTTTT. The rearrangement uses TRBV30 and TRBJ1-4; D may be TRBD1 (6 bases). In germline, CDR1 is GTSNPN, CDR2 SVGIG (reference sequence). CDR3 length equals 13 residues. Trimming left V 8 bases short and J 7 bases short, with 17 bases between.

CDR3 coding DNA: TGTGCCATCAGTGGCCGGGACAGGGGGGAGTATGGCTACACCTTC. Protein product: CAISGRDRGEYGYTF. The V and J genes are TRBV10-3 and TRBJ1-2; TRBD1 agrees at 11 bases. The V gene's germline CDR1 is ENHRY and CDR2 SYGVKD. J gave up 5 bases and V 4 bases, and 6 bases lay outside the gene matches. The CDR3 has 15 residues.

The CDR3 region has the DNA TGTGCCAGCAGTAAGACTAGGACAGATACGCAGTATTTT. This gives the protein CASSKTRTDTQYF. The chain joins TRBV2 to TRBJ2-3, with TRBD2 as a possible D gene (6 bases). Looked up from germline, CDR1 is SNHLY and CDR2 is FYNNEI. The CDR3 length is 13 residues. V dropped 5 bases and J dropped 3 bases, with 9 bases sitting between them.

Remarks on this clone: Just one base apart from a much larger clone, this may be a read error. The sample contains more than one DNA sequence encoding this CDR3. The chain recombines TRBV7-9 with TRBJ1-1; no reliable D call. Germline values: CDR1 SEHNR, CDR2 FQNEAQ (reference sequence). The CDR3 is made up of 14 amino acids. The V end was cut by 1 base, the J end by 1 base, with 7 bases between. The CDR3 protein is CASSLGAENTEAFF. In nucleotides, the CDR3 is TGTGCCAGCAGCTTAGGGGCAGAGAACACTGAAGCTTTCTTT.

The genes are TRBV18 and TRBJ1-1; D remains unclear. The CDR3 is 15 residues long. Looked up from germline, CDR1 is KGHSH and CDR2 is LQKENI. V lost 3 bases, J lost 3 bases, and 14 bases lay in between. Written as DNA, the CDR3 is TGTGCCAGCTCACCGCCTGACGAGCGGGACACTGAAGCTTTCTTT. It translates to CASSPPDERDTEAFF.

This chain uses TRBV7-2 with TRBJ2-4; 8 positions match TRBD2. Germline assignment: CDR1 SGHTA and CDR2 FQGNSA. V shed 3 bases, J shed 5 bases, and the junction held 9 bases outside the gene matches. This CDR3 has 16 amino acids. CDR3 amino acids: CASSFTGTRAENIQYF. The CDR3 DNA reads TGTGCCAGCAGCTTTACCGGGACTAGGGCCGAAAACATTCAGTACTTC.

The chain has TRBV5-1 and TRBJ1-1, with a possible D match to TRBD1 (6 bases). The CDR3 runs 15 residues. Germline loops: CDR1 SGHRS, CDR2 YFSETQ. Trimming shortened V by 4 bases and J by 5 bases, and 18 bases separated the two germline ends. The CDR3 spells CASSIGQWGETEAFF. The CDR3, as DNA: TGCGCCAGCAGCATTGGACAGTGGGGGGAAACTGAAGCTTTCTTT.

The genes are TRBV20-1 and TRBJ1-1; D gene ambiguous. The CDR3 consists of 11 residues. Trimming took off 6 bases at V and 6 bases at J, with 11 bases between the two ends. CDR1 DFQATT and CDR2 SNEGSKA come from the germline V gene (reference sequence). The CDR3 reads CSAPGIPEAFF. Here the CDR3 DNA reads TGCAGTGCCCCGGGAATACCTGAAGCTTTCTTT.

The rearrangement links TRBV29-1 to TRBJ2-7; D is perhaps TRBD1 or TRBD2 (5 bases each). Germline V gives CDR1 SQVTM, CDR2 ANQGSEA. The V and J ends lost 5 bases and 5 bases respectively, with 16 bases between them. The CDR3 loop spans 13 amino acids. The CDR3 DNA reads TGCAGCGTTCCACGGGCAGGGACGGACGAGCAGTACTTC. Translated, it gives CSVPRAGTDEQYF.

The chain joins TRBV9 to TRBJ1-1, with 9 bases that match TRBD1. CDR3 length: 17 amino acids. The germline CDR1 and CDR2 sequences are SGDLS and YYNGEE. The V and J ends lost 4 bases and 5 bases, in that order; junction bases with no gene match: 15. CDR3 protein: CASSLRGTGLQETEAFF. As DNA, the CDR3 is TGTGCCAGCAGCCTCCGGGGGACAGGGCTTCAGGAGACTGAAGCTTTCTTT.

The J gene is TRBJ2-1, the V gene TRBV20-1, with no clear D. Germline assignment: CDR1 DFQATT and CDR2 SNEGSKA (reference sequence). This CDR3 is built from 11 residues. Trimming removed 5 bases at V and 3 bases at J, with 5 bases between. The CDR3 coding sequence is TGCAGTGCTTTGAGCTACAATGAGCAGTTCTTC. Translation: CSALSYNEQFF.

On this clone: Other nucleotide sequences from this sample produce the same CDR3. V is TRBV7-9 and J is TRBJ2-2; D unresolved. Trimming stripped 1 base from V and 4 bases from J, with 1 base between. CDR3 length: 12 residues. Germline loops: CDR1 SEHNR, CDR2 FQNEAQ (reference sequence). CDR3 loop: CASSLGTGELFF. CDR3 nucleotides: TGTGCCAGCAGCTTAGGCACCGGGGAGCTGTTTTTT.

This chain joins TRBV7-2 and TRBJ2-7, with D possibly matching TRBD1 (6 bases). This CDR3 region has 14 residues. V was cut by 3 bases and J by 2 bases, with 11 bases left in between. Per germline, CDR1 SGHTA and CDR2 FQGNSA. DNA of the CDR3: TGTGCCAGCAGCTTGGGGACAAATACCTACGAGCAGTACTTC. Translating it yields CASSLGTNTYEQYF.

The chain uses TRBV19 and TRBJ2-5; weak D call: TRBD2 (5 bases). Germline V gene lookup returns CDR1 LNHDA and CDR2 SQIVND (reference sequence). V lost 8 bases, J lost 5 bases, and 21 bases lay in between. The CDR3 extends over 15 amino acids. The CDR3 DNA reads TGTGCCAGTGGACCTTTAGAGGCTAGCAGGGAGACCCAGTACTTC. Translating gives CASGPLEASRETQYF.

The chain is built from TRBV4-1 and TRBJ2-3; 11 bases line up with TRBD2. Germline-derived CDR1 and CDR2 are MGHRA and YSYEKL. The CDR3 has 17 amino acids. The trim removed 1 base at V and 2 bases at J, leaving 5 bases unmatched. The CDR3 sequence: CASSQATSGGYTDTQYF. CDR3 in DNA: TGCGCCAGCAGCCAAGCCACTAGCGGGGGCTACACAGATACGCAGTATTTT.

The rearrangement uses TRBV30 and TRBJ2-7, with 9 bases matching TRBD1. V shed 2 bases and J 2 bases; nucleotides not matched to a gene: 7. This CDR3 is built from 15 residues. Germline CDR1 GTSNPN, CDR2 SVGIG (reference sequence). CDR3 in DNA: TGTGCCTGGAGTCAACAGGGGGCCATCCCCTACGAGCAGTACTTC. This codes for CAWSQQGAIPYEQYF.

V usage is TRBV27 and J usage is TRBJ1-2, with no clear D. V lost 2 bases, J lost 8 bases, and 12 bases lay in between. Germline V gene sequence: CDR1 MNHEY, CDR2 SMNVEV (reference sequence). The CDR3 runs 13 residues. CDR3 region: CASSLRQPGGYTF. CDR3 bases: TGTGCCAGCAGTTTACGGCAACCTGGGGGCTACACCTTC.